This T cell receptor (beta chain) is drawn from a study of vaccination effects on CD4 cells after COVID-19. Regarding the study as a whole: Healthy vaccinees' vaccine-induced clones included only 1 of 255 cross-reacting with common cold coronaviruses.

Sequencing was performed with immunoSEQ multiplex PCR; in TCRdb, only in-frame clones are kept and a portion is missing. The sample contains about 66,000 clones, about 80% of which appear only once. Sequencing was preceded by expansion of antigen-specific CD4+ T cells with viral peptide pools in the ViraFEST assay. Subsequent to a culture period of about nine days, CD4+ T cells were isolated. Vaccine administered to participants consisted of two doses of either BNT162b2 or mRNA-1273. Each culture well received over 1.5 million PBMC. These cells were then cultured in IMDM with about 10 IU/ml IL-2 and 8.5 to 10 ug/ml peptides. Replacing half the medium with IL-2 medium was done on days 3 and 7. Looked up from germline, CDR1 is MNHNY and CDR2 is SVGAGI (reference sequence). CDR3 size: 13 residues. V shed 4 bases and J 4 bases; nucleotides not matched to a gene: 2. Notes on this clone: Its antigen is as yet unknown.

The V call is TRBV6-6, the J call TRBJ1-2; 8 bases agree with TRBD1. The sequence was collected from a human donor who received a COVID-19 vaccine. The material was CD4+ T cells from PBMCs cultured with HCoV-OC43 spike peptides, obtained after COVID-19 vaccination. As for subset: HCoV-OC43 spike overlapping peptide pool stimulation. The CDR3 protein is CASSSTGVYGYTF. Written as DNA, the CDR3 is TGTGCCAGCAGTTCGACAGGGGTCTATGGCTACACCTTC.